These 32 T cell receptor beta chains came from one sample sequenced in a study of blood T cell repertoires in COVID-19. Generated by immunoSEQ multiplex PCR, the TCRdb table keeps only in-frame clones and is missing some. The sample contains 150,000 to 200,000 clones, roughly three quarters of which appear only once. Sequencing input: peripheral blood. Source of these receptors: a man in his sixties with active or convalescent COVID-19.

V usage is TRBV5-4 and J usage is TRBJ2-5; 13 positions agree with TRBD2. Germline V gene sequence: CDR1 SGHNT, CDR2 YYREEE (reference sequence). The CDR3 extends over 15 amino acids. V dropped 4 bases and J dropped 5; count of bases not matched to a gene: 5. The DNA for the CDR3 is TGTGCCAGCAGCCAAGGACTAGCGGGAGACGAGACCCAGTACTTC. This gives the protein CASSQGLAGDETQYF.

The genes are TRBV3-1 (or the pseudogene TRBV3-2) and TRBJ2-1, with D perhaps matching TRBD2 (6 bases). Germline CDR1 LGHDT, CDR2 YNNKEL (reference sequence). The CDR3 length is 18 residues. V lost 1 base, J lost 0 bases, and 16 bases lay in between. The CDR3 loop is CASSQGELGGNSYNEQFF. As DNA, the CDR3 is TGTGCCAGCAGCCAAGGAGAGTTAGGCGGGAACTCCTACAATGAGCAGTTCTTC.

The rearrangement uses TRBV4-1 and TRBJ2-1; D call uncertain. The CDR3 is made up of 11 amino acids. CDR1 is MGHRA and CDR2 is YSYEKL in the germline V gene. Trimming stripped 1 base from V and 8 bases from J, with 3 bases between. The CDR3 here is CASSQVDEQFF. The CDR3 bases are TGCGCCAGCAGCCAAGTAGATGAGCAGTTCTTC.

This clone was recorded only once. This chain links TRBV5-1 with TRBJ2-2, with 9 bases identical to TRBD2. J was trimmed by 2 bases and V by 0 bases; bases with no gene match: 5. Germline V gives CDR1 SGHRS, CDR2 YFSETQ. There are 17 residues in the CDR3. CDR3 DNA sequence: TGCGCCAGCAGCTTGGTAGCGGGAGTTGGCAACACCGGGGAGCTGTTTTTT. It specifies CASSLVAGVGNTGELFF.

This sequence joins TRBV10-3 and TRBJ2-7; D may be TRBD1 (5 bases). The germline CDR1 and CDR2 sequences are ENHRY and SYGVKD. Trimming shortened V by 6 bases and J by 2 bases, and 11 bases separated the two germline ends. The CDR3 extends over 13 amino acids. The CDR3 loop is CAISLDITYEQYF. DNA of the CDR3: TGTGCCATCAGCTTGGACATAACCTACGAGCAGTACTTC.

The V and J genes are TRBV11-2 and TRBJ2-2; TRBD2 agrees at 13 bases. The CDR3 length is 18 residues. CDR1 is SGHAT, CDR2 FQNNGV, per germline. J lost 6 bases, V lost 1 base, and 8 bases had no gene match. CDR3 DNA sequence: TGTGCCAGCAGCTTAGTAGGACTAGCGGGAGCCCTAGCCGGGGAGCTGTTTTTT. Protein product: CASSLVGLAGALAGELFF.

Here the CDR3 reads CASSALQESYEQYF. Written as DNA, the CDR3 is TGTGCCAGCAGCGCACTACAGGAGTCGTACGAGCAGTACTTC. The chain carries TRBV7-2 and TRBJ2-7; maybe TRBD1 (5 bases). Germline loops: CDR1 SGHTA, CDR2 FQGNSA. The CDR3 length is 14 residues. Trimming took 5 bases from V and 4 from J, leaving 15 bases between them. The full variable domain, completed using reference TRBV7-2 and TRBJ2-7, is GAGVSQSPSNKVTEKGKDVELRCDPISGHTALYWYRQSLGQGLEFLIYFQGNSAPDKSGLPSDRFSAERTGGSVSTLTIQRTQQEDSAVYLCASSALQESYEQYFGPGTRLTVT.

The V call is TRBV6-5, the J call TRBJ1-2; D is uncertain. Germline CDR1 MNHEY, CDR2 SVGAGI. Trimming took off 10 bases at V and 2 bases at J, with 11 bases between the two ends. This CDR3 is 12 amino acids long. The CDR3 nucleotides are TGTGCCATTCTCTACTTCAACTATGGCTACACCTTC. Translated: CAILYFNYGYTF.

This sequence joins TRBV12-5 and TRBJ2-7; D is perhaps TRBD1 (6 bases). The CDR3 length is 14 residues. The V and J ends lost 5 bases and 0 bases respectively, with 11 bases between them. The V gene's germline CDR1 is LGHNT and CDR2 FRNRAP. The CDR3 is CASGTRDNSYEQYF. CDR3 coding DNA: TGTGCTAGTGGTACTCGGGACAACTCCTACGAGCAGTACTTC.

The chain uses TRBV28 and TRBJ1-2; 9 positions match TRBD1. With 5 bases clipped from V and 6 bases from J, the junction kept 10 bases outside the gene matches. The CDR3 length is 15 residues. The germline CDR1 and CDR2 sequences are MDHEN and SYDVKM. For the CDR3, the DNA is TGTGCCAGCAGTACCCCCGGGACAGGGAGTCATGGCTACACCTTC. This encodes CASSTPGTGSHGYTF.

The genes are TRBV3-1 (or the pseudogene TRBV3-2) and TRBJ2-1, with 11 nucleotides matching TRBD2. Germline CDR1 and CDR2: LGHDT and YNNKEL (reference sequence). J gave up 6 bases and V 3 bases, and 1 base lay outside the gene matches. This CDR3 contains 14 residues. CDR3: CASSQLAGGNEQFF. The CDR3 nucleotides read TGTGCCAGCAGCCAGCTAGCGGGAGGCAATGAGCAGTTCTTC.

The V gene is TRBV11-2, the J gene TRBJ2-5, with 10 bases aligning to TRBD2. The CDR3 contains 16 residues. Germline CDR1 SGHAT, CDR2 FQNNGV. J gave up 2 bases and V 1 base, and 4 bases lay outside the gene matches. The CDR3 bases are TGTGCCAGCAGCTTAGGGATAGCGGGAGGTCAAGAGACCCAGTACTTC. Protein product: CASSLGIAGGQETQYF.

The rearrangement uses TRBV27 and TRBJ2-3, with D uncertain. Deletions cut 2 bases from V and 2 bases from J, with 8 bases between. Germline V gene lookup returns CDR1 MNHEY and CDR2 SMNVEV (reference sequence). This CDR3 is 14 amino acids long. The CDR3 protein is CASSLGGITDTQYF. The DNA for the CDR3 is TGTGCCAGCAGTTTAGGCGGAATCACAGATACGCAGTATTTT.

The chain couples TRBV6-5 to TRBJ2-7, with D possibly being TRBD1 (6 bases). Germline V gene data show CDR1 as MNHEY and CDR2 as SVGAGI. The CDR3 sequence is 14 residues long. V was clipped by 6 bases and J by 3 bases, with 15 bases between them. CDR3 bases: TGTGCCAGCAGGCAAGGGGGTACAATCTACGAGCAGTACTTC. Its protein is CASRQGGTIYEQYF.

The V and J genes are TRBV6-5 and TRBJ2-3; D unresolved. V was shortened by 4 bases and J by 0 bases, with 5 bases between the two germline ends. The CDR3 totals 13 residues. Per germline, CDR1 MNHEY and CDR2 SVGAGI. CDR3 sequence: CASSSPSTDTQYF. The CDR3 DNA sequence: TGTGCCAGCAGTTCCCCGAGCACAGATACGCAGTATTTT.

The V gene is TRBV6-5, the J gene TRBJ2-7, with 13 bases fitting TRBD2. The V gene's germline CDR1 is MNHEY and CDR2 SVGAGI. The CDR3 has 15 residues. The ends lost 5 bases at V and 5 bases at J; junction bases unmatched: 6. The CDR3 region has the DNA TGTGCCAGCAGTAGGACTAGCGGGAGACAGAACGAGCAGTACTTC. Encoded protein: CASSRTSGRQNEQYF.

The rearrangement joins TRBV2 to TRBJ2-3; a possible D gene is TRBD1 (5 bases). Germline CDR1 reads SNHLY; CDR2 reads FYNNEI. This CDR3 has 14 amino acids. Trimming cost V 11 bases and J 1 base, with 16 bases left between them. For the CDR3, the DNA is TGTGCCCGGGTGGGGCTTTCCGGCACAGATACGCAGTATTTT. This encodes CARVGLSGTDTQYF.

This CDR3 reads CASSLVSGKGIEPQHF. The DNA of the CDR3 is TGTGCCAGCAGCTTAGTTTCAGGGAAAGGAATTGAGCCCCAGCATTTT. The chain joins TRBV7-9 to TRBJ1-5; tentative D call: TRBD1 (5 bases). The CDR3 is made up of 16 amino acids. The V gene's germline CDR1 is SEHNR and CDR2 FQNEAQ (reference sequence). Trimming cost V 1 base and J 8 bases, with 18 bases left between them.

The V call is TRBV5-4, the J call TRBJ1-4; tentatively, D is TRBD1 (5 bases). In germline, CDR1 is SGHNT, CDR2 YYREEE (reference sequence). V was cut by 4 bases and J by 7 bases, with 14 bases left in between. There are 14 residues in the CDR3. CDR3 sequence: CASSPRGGSEKLFF. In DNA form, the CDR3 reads TGTGCCAGCAGCCCTAGGGGAGGTTCTGAAAAACTGTTTTTT.

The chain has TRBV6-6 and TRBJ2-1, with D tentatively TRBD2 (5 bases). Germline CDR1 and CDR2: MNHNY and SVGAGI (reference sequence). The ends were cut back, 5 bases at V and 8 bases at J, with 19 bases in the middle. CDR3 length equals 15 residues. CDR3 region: CASSHPGLEEDEQFF. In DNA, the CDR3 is TGTGCCAGCAGTCACCCGGGGTTGGAAGAAGATGAGCAGTTCTTC.

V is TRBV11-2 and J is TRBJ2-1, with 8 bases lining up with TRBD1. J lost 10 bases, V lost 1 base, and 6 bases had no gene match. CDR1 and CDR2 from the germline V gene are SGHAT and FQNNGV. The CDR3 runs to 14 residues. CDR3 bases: TGTGCCAGCAGCTTAGGGACAGGGAGCGGAGAGCAGTTCTTC. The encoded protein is CASSLGTGSGEQFF.

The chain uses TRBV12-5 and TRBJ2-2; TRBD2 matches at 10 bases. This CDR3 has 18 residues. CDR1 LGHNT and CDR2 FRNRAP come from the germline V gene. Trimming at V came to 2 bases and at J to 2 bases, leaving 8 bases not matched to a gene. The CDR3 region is CASGLLRTSGYNTGELFF. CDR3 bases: TGTGCTAGTGGTTTGCTCCGGACTAGCGGTTATAACACCGGGGAGCTGTTTTTT. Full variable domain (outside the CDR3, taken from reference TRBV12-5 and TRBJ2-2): DARVTQTPRHKVTEMGQEVTMRCQPILGHNTVFWYRQTMMQGLELLAYFRNRAPLDDSGMPKDRFSAEMPDATLATLKIQPSEPRDSAVYFCASGLLRTSGYNTGELFFGEGSRLTVL.

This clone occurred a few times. CDR3 region: CASSYRGSHGYTF. For the CDR3, the DNA is TGTGCCAGCTCTTACAGGGGGTCGCATGGCTACACCTTC. The chain is built from TRBV6-5 and TRBJ1-2, with TRBD1 matching 8 bases. Trimming at V came to 8 bases and at J to 6 bases, leaving 8 bases not matched to a gene. The CDR3 consists of 13 residues. Germline V gene lookup returns CDR1 MNHEY and CDR2 SVGAGI.

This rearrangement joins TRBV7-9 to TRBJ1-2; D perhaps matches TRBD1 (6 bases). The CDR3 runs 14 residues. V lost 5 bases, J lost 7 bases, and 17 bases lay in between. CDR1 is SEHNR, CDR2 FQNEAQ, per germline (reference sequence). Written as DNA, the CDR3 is TGTGCCAGCAGCCTTCAGGCGGGGGCAGGTGGCTACACCTTC. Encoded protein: CASSLQAGAGGYTF.

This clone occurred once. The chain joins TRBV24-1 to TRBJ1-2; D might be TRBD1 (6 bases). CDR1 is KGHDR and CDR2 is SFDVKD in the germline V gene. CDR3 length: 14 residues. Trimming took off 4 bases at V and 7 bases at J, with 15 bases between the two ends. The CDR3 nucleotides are TGTGCCACCAGTGACCCGCCAGGGGAGGGTGGCTACACCTTC. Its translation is CATSDPPGEGGYTF.

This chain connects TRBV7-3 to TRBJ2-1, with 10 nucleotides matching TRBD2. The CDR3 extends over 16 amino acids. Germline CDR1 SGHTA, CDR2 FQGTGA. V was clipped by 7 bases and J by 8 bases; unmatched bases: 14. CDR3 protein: CASNLTSGRAIDEQFF. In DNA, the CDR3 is TGTGCCAGCAACTTGACCAGCGGGAGGGCTATCGATGAGCAGTTCTTC.

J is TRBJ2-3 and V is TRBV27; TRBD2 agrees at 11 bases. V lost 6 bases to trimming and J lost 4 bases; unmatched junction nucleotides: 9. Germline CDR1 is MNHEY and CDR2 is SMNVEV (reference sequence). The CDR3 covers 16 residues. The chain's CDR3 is CASRLTPGLAADTQYF. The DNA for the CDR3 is TGTGCCAGCAGACTAACTCCGGGACTAGCGGCAGATACGCAGTATTTT.

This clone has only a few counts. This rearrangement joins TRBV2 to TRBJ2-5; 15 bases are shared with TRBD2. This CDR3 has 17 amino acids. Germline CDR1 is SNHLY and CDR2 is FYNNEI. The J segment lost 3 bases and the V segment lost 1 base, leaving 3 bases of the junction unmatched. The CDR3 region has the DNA TGTGCCAGCAGTGAAGGCGGGACTAGCGGGAGGAAAGAGACCCAGTACTTC. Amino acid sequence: CASSEGGTSGRKETQYF.

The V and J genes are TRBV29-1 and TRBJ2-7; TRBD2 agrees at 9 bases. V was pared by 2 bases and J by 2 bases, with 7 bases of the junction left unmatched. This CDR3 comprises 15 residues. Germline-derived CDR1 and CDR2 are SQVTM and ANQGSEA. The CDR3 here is CSVEQAGGSPYEQYF. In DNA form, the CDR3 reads TGCAGCGTTGAACAGGCGGGAGGGTCTCCCTACGAGCAGTACTTC.

The chain's CDR3 is CASSPRSQDDEQYF. The DNA of the CDR3 is TGTGCCAGCTCACCACGTTCACAGGATGACGAGCAGTACTTC. The J gene is TRBJ2-7, the V gene TRBV18; maybe TRBD1 (5 bases). CDR1 and CDR2 (germline): KGHSH, LQKENI. This CDR3 region has 14 residues. V was shortened by 1 base and J by 5 bases, with 12 bases between the two germline ends.

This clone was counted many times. In nucleotides, the CDR3 is TGTGCCAGCAGCACCGTGCCGGGAGCGGTCAATGAGCAGTTCTTC. Translated: CASSTVPGAVNEQFF. The chain employs TRBV7-9 and TRBJ2-1, with TRBD2 as a possible D gene (6 bases). Between the trimmed V and J ends, which lost 5 bases and 6 bases, there was a span of 17 bases. The length of the CDR3 is 15 residues. Per the germline V gene, CDR1 is SEHNR and CDR2 is FQNEAQ (reference sequence). Looking up the rest from reference TRBV7-9 and TRBJ2-1 gives the full variable domain: DTGVSQNPRHKITKRGQNVTFRCDPISEHNRLYWYRQTLGQGPEFLTYFQNEAQLEKSRLLSDRFSAERPKGSFSTLEIQRTEQGDSAMYLCASSTVPGAVNEQFFGPGTRLTVL.

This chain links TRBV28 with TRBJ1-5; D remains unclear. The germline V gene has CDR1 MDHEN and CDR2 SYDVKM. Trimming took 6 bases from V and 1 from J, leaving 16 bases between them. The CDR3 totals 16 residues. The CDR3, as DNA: TGTGCCAGCAGCCCCTGGCGGACTGGCAGCAATCAGCCCCAGCATTTT. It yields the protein CASSPWRTGSNQPQHF.